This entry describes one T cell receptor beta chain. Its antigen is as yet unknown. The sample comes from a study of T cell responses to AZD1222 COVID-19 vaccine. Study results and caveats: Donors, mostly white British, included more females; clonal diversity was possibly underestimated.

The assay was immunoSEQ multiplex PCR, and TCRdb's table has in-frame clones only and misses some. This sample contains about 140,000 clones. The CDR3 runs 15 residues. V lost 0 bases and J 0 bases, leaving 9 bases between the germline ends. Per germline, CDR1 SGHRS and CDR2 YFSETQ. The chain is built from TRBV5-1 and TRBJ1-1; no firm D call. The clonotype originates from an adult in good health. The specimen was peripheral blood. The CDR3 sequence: CASSLDRAVNTEAFF. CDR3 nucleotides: TGCGCCAGCAGCTTGGATAGGGCCGTGAACACTGAAGCTTTCTTT.